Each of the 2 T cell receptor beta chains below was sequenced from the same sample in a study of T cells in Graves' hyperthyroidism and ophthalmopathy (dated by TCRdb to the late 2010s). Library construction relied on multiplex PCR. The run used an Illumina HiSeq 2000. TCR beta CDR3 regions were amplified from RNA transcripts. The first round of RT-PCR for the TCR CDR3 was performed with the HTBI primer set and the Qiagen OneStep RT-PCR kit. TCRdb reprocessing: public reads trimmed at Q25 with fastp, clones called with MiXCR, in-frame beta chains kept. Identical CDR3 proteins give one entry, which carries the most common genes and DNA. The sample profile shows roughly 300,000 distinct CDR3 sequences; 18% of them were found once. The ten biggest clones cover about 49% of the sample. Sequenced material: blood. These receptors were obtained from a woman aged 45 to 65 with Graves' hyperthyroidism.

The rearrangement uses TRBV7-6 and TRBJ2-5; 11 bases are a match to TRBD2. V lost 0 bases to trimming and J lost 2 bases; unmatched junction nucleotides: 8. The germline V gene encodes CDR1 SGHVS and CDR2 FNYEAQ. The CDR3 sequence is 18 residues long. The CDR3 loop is CASSLANLGLAVQETQYF. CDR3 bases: TGTGCCAGCAGCTTAGCGAATCTGGGACTAGCGGTGCAAGAGACCCAGTACTTC.

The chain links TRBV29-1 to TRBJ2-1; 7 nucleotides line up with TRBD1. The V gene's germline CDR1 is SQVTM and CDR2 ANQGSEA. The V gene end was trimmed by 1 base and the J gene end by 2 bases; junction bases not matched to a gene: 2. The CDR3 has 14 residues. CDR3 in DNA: TGCAGCGTTGAAGGACAGGGAACCTACAATGAGCAGTTCTTC. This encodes CSVEGQGTYNEQFF.